The rows below give T cell receptor beta chains drawn from one sample of a study of CD8 T cells in Susac syndrome. From the immunoSEQ multiplex PCR reads, TCRdb called clonotypes with MiXCR, one entry per CDR3 protein. Here the sample spans around 130,000 distinct CDR3 sequences, roughly 94% being singletons. The sequencing input was CD4+ T cells from PBMCs. These receptors originate from a human donor in good health. The CDR3 runs from the conserved cysteine through the conserved F or W. A D gene is named only where the DNA matches it firmly. A clone size is listed for some rows: how often the clone was seen (once, few, many), or a class if it is expanded.

clone_size,d_call,cdr3_length,j_call,v_call,cdr3_nt,cdr3_aa
once,.,14,TRBJ1-1,TRBV7-2,TGTGCCAGCAGTCGAGGACAACTGAACACTGAAGCTTTCTTT,CASSRGQLNTEAFF
once,TRBD1,15,TRBJ2-1,TRBV12-3/TRBV12-4,TGTGCCAGCAGCCCCGGACAGGGAACCTACAATGAGCAGTTCTTC,CASSPGQGTYNEQFF
.,TRBD1,15,TRBJ1-1,TRBV9,TGTGCCAGCAGCGCAGGACAGGGGGGATCCACTGAAGCTTTCTTT,CASSAGQGGSTEAFF
.,.,15,TRBJ2-7,TRBV3-1,TGTGCCAGCAGCCAAGCTCAGGGAACTACTTACGAGCAGTACTTC,CASSQAQGTTYEQYF
.,.,16,TRBJ1-5,TRBV19,TGTGCCAGTTCGTTGGCGGGTGGCGATAGCAATCAGCCCCAGCATTTT,CASSLAGGDSNQPQHF
.,TRBD1,16,TRBJ2-6,TRBV5-1,TGCGCCAGAGGGGACAGGGGATCCTCTGGGGCCAACGTCCTGACTTTC,CARGDRGSSGANVLTF
.,TRBD2,18,TRBJ2-2,TRBV28,TGTGCCAGCAGCCAAAGGGTACTAGCGGGAGAAAGCACCGGGGAGCTGTTTTTT,CASSQRVLAGESTGELFF
.,TRBD2,15,TRBJ2-1,TRBV18,TGTGCCGGCTCAATCGGGACTAGCGGAACCAATGAGCAGTTCTTC,CAGSIGTSGTNEQFF
.,.,13,TRBJ2-1,TRBV24-1,TGTGCCACCAGTGATTTTCCGAGGAAGTCGCAGTTCTTC,CATSDFPRKSQFF
.,.,15,TRBJ2-5,TRBV9,TGTGCCAGCAGCGTATCAGGGAGGATCGGAGAGACCCAGTACTTC,CASSVSGRIGETQYF
once,.,15,TRBJ1-5,TRBV20-1,TGCAGTGCTAGAGAAGTAGGGGCTTTCAATCAGCCCCAGCATTTT,CSAREVGAFNQPQHF
.,.,15,TRBJ2-6,TRBV28,TGTGCCAGCACTCGGAGGATTGCTGGGGCCAACGTCCTGACTTTC,CASTRRIAGANVLTF
.,TRBD2,18,TRBJ2-7,TRBV4-2,TGTGCCAGCAGCCAAGCAGCCTTCACTAGCGGGATAACCTACGAGCAGTACTTC,CASSQAAFTSGITYEQYF
.,TRBD1,14,TRBJ2-7,TRBV6-6,TGTGCCAGCACCCCCAGAGGGGGCCGCGACGAGCAGTACTTC,CASTPRGGRDEQYF
.,.,12,TRBJ1-2,TRBV10-3,TGTGCCATCAGTACATTAAACTATGGCTACACCTTC,CAISTLNYGYTF
.,.,12,TRBJ2-2,TRBV25-1,TGTGCCACTTCGACAGTGAGCGGGGAGCTGTTTTTT,CATSTVSGELFF
once,.,16,TRBJ2-7,TRBV12-3/TRBV12-4,TGTGCCAGCAGTTTAGTCAGCATTGGGCAGGGCTACGAGCAGTACTTC,CASSLVSIGQGYEQYF
.,TRBD1,17,TRBJ1-3,TRBV3-1,TGTGCCAGCAGCCTAGGACAGGGTTTATCCTCTGGAAACACCATATATTTT,CASSLGQGLSSGNTIYF
.,.,12,TRBJ2-3,TRBV6-2/TRBV6-3,TGTGCCAGCAGAACACTAGGGGTTACGCAGTATTTT,CASRTLGVTQYF
.,.,14,TRBJ1-1,TRBV6-5,TGTGCCAGCAGCCAATGGCCGACGAAGACTGAAGCTTTCTTT,CASSQWPTKTEAFF
.,.,15,TRBJ1-4,TRBV5-1,TGCGCCAGCAGCTTGGGCGAGGGAGGCGGTGAAAAACTGTTTTTT,CASSLGEGGGEKLFF
.,.,15,TRBJ2-5,TRBV12-3/TRBV12-4,TGTGCCAGCAGCTCACTCGGAAGGGCCCAAGAGACCCAGTACTTC,CASSSLGRAQETQYF
.,TRBD2,15,TRBJ2-1,TRBV24-1,TGTGCCACCAGTGCCTTCCTAGCGGGAGTCGATGAGCAGTTCTTC,CATSAFLAGVDEQFF
.,TRBD1,13,TRBJ2-7,TRBV7-2,TGTGCCAGCAGCACCCGACAGGGCAGCGAGCAGTACTTC,CASSTRQGSEQYF
.,TRBD2,17,TRBJ2-7,TRBV7-8,TGTGCCAGCAGCTTCACTAGCGGGGGACTAAGCTCCTACGAGCAGTACTTC,CASSFTSGGLSSYEQYF
.,.,14,TRBJ2-1,TRBV19,TGTGCCAGTAGTATGCGCCAGACCTACAATGAGCAGTTCTTC,CASSMRQTYNEQFF
.,TRBD1,13,TRBJ2-1,TRBV4-2,TGTGCCAGCAGCCAAGGGGACAGCAATGAGCAGTTCTTC,CASSQGDSNEQFF
once,.,14,TRBJ1-1,TRBV7-2,TGTGCCAGCAGTCTAGTAAGGATGAACACTGAAGCTTTCTTT,CASSLVRMNTEAFF
.,.,13,TRBJ2-1,TRBV6-5,TGTGCCAGCACAGGCTCTCCCTACAATGAGCAGTTCTTC,CASTGSPYNEQFF
.,TRBD2,13,TRBJ2-7,TRBV6-2/TRBV6-3,TGTGCCAGTAAGATAGCGGGCCGCTACGAGCAGTACTTC,CASKIAGRYEQYF
.,.,15,TRBJ1-5,TRBV7-6,TGTGCCAGCAGCTTATCGGGGAATAGCAATCAGCCCCAGCATTTT,CASSLSGNSNQPQHF
once,TRBD2,18,TRBJ2-1,TRBV7-9,TGTGCCAGCAGCTGGGGACTAGCGGGAGTCGGGGCCTACAATGAGCAGTTCTTC,CASSWGLAGVGAYNEQFF
.,TRBD1,14,TRBJ1-3,TRBV28,TGTGCCAGCAGCCTCGGGACAGGGATAGACACCATATATTTT,CASSLGTGIDTIYF
once,.,13,TRBJ2-7,TRBV12-3/TRBV12-4,TGTGCCAGCAGTTTCGGATCGGCCTACGAGCAGTACTTC,CASSFGSAYEQYF